This entry features one T cell receptor beta chain sequence. Its target is unknown. TCRdb's table, derived via immunoSEQ multiplex PCR, lists solely in-frame clones and lacks some. The sample lists about 410,000 clones, over 80% occurring once. The trim removed 4 bases at V and 5 bases at J, leaving 4 bases unmatched. This CDR3 is 15 amino acids long. Germline CDR1 and CDR2: KGHDR and SFDVKD. The data stem from a study of Ad26.COV2.S vaccination and SARS-CoV-2 variants. Study-level background: A COV1001 Ad26.COV2.S trial-arm participant provided the sample.

General study points: TCR breadth and depth analyses may have underestimated total T cell responses.

The sample's treatment: roughly 18 received Ad26.COV2.S at low or high dose, single or two shots; about 5 received placebo; per-sample allocation not given. Day 63 following the first vaccine or placebo injection was when the samples were taken. Adults aged 18-55 years in Boston included the donor. Expressing Wuhan-strain SARS-CoV-2 spike, an Ad26 vector served as the vaccine. The receptor's source is a person aged 18-60 years who received the Ad26.COV2.S COVID-19 vaccine or a placebo. The V gene is TRBV24-1, the J gene TRBJ2-1; 10 positions agree with TRBD2. Sequences were derived from peripheral blood, sampled in a trial of Ad26.COV2.S vaccine versus placebo. The CDR3 loop is CATSDQLAGNNEQFF. The CDR3 nucleotides are TGTGCCACCAGTGACCAACTAGCGGGGAACAATGAGCAGTTCTTC.